The entry below describes one TCR beta chain. The record originates from a study of blood T cell repertoires in COVID-19. Study as a whole: Whether acute or convalescent, the COVID-19 samples came from the United States, Italy and Spain.

Patients from Seattle were sampled longitudinally, starting during active infection. Authors' methods: Reference gene primer amplification in the assay estimated nucleated cell counts. Measured with immunoSEQ multiplex PCR; TCRdb has only the in-frame clones, and not every one. The V and J calls and the clone size are those of that table, but D and trimming were determined from the DNA. This sample has under 200,000 clones, with approximately 87% found just once. This TCR derives from a woman aged 65 to 85 with COVID-19, enrolled during active disease. Sequencing was performed on peripheral blood.

CDR3: CASSPQGDSGTQYF. The CDR3 bases are TGTGCCAGCAGCCCACAGGGGGACTCGGGGACCCAGTACTTC. This rearrangement joins TRBV7-2 to TRBJ2-5, with 8 positions matching TRBD1. With 5 bases clipped from V and 7 bases from J, the junction kept 9 bases outside the gene matches. CDR1 and CDR2 (germline): SGHTA, FQGNSA. The CDR3 contains 14 residues.